This entry concerns a single T cell receptor (beta chain). Antigen specificity is unknown. The TEMRA cells underwent FACS enrichment, while the CD8+ and CD4+ T cells underwent negative isolation. The data were taken from a study of CD8 T cells in Susac syndrome. Study-level results: The study recognized that its TCR sequencing and HLA analysis covered a relatively small number of individuals.

V was cut by 0 bases and J by 3 bases, with 13 bases left in between. This CDR3 is built from 15 residues. CDR1 is DFQATT and CDR2 is SNEGSKA in the germline V gene (reference sequence). An input of about 0.5 to 1 ug of RNA was subjected to reverse transcription using random hexamers. An immunoSEQ multiplex PCR generated amplified TCR beta CDR3 products spanning 54 Vbeta and 13 Jbeta. TCRdb passed the immunoSEQ multiplex PCR reads through MiXCR, listing each CDR3 protein once. The sample has about 200,000 distinct CDR3 sequences, over 90% seen once. The sample comprised CD4+ T cells from PBMCs. The rearrangement links TRBV20-1 to TRBJ2-3; D gene unclear. This TCR came from a human donor with multiple sclerosis. Here the CDR3 reads CSARDKILRTDTQYF. The CDR3 DNA is TGCAGTGCTAGAGATAAGATACTAAGGACAGATACGCAGTATTTT.